The rows below give T cell receptor beta chains drawn from one sample of a study of beta chain features in type 1 diabetes. Measured with immunoSEQ multiplex PCR; TCRdb has only the in-frame clones, and not every one. The top ten hold 0.55% to 0.75% of the sample, which has 110,000 to 150,000 clones, 9.5% to 10% seen once. The sequenced material came from central memory CD4+ T cells from blood. These receptor sequences come from a middle-aged woman in good health. Each CDR3 is given without its conserved first and last residue.

TRBJ1-1 | TRBV7-9 | ASSLHPTGLEAF
TRBJ1-3 | TRBV7-2 | ASSPMALTAGNTIY
TRBJ2-5 | TRBV9 | ASSVGGRGGQETQY
TRBJ2-6 | TRBV7-6 | ASSLGPPAVSGANVLT
TRBJ2-5 | TRBV28 | ASSPPLGQGPRETQY
TRBJ1-6 | TRBV7-2 | ASSLDQGRTPLH
TRBJ2-3 | TRBV5-4 | ASSRAGGSSTDTQY
TRBJ2-3 | TRBV6-1 | ASTSLGSTQY
TRBJ2-2 | TRBV5-1 | ASSSGGDTGELF
TRBJ1-6 | TRBV7-8 | ASSLPGYSPLH
TRBJ1-2 | TRBV6-5 | ASSPGQGYYGYT
TRBJ1-2 | TRBV27 | ASSLSSTGDPGYT
TRBJ1-1 | TRBV29-1 | SVANSNTEAF
TRBJ1-5 | TRBV2 | ATTRDRTQPQH
TRBJ2-2 | TRBV19 | ASSPATGYTGELF
TRBJ1-1 | TRBV7-2 | ASSFPRDRENTEAF
TRBJ2-1 | TRBV7-2 | ASSLYRPNEQF
TRBJ1-2 | TRBV2 | ASSEASSRNYGYT
TRBJ1-5 | TRBV2 | ASSGDILSNQPQH
TRBJ2-1 | TRBV27 | ASSAVLPGTGVSNEQF
TRBJ2-3 | TRBV9 | ASSVRSSADGTDTQY
TRBJ2-5 | TRBV5-1 | ASSPRTGGTGETQY
TRBJ2-1 | TRBV2 | ASSEEGQGYNEQF
TRBJ1-2 | TRBV23-1 | ASSFDRGSYGYT
TRBJ2-2 | TRBV5-1 | ASSLSGAPTGELF
TRBJ1-2 | TRBV10-2 | ASRDRGRLGGYT
TRBJ2-5 | TRBV7-2 | ASSLTASGGYQETQY
TRBJ1-5 | TRBV6-5 | ASSYAGQGVPQH
TRBJ2-7 | TRBV7-2 | ASSLVAGSSYEQY
TRBJ2-1 | TRBV11-2 | ASSLGGGGNEQF
TRBJ2-1 | TRBV11-2 | ASSLEANNEQF
TRBJ1-5 | TRBV18 | ASSPTGFDQPQH
TRBJ2-2 | TRBV5-6 | ASSPPGQGWTGELF
TRBJ2-3 | TRBV7-2 | ASSLDSGDTQY
TRBJ1-2 | TRBV7-2 | ASSLVTGANYGYT
TRBJ2-1 | TRBV10-3 | AVRTSGGAHEQF
TRBJ2-1 | TRBV18 | ASSLRTTKQGAGEQF
TRBJ1-1 | TRBV6-5 | ASSYSTVNTEAF
TRBJ2-1 | TRBV19 | ASSFLVSYNEQF